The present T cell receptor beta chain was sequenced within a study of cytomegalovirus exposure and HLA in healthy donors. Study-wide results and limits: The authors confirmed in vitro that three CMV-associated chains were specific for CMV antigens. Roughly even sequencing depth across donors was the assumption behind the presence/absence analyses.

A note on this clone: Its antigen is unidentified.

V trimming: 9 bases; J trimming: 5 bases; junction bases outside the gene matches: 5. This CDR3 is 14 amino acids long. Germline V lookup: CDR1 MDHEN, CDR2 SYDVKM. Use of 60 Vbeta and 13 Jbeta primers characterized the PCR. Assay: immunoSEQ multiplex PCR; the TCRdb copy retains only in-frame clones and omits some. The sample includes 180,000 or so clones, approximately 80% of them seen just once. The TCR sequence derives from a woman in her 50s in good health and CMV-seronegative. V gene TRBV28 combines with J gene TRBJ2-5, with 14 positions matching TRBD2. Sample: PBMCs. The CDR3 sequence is CASRLAGGKETQYF. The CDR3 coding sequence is TGTGCCAGTAGACTAGCGGGAGGGAAGGAGACCCAGTACTTC.